Listed below are T cell receptor beta chains from one sample, sequenced in a study of cytotoxic CD8 clonotypes in ibrutinib-treated CLL. Sequenced by immunoSEQ multiplex PCR; TCRdb stores in-frame clones only, minus some. The data contain 150,000 or so clones, about 88% of them seen just once; the ten biggest clones take up 3% to 3.5%. The input for sequencing was PBMCs, taken at disease progression, from a patient treated with ibrutinib. These receptors were taken from a human donor with chronic lymphocytic leukemia. The CDR3 runs from the conserved cysteine through the conserved F or W. The order of the fields is clone size, V gene, D gene, J gene, CDR3 protein, CDR3 DNA. The D gene is left open where the match is weak. Size tells how often a clone was seen (once, few, many) or the class of an expanded clone, and some rows leave it out.

clone_size: -; v_call: TRBV28; d_call: -; j_call: TRBJ2-1; cdr3_aa: CASSRLSFRDRINEQFF; cdr3_nt: TGTGCCAGCAGCCGCCTGAGTTTTAGGGATAGGATCAATGAGCAGTTCTTC
clone_size: -; v_call: TRBV7-3; d_call: TRBD2; j_call: TRBJ2-1; cdr3_aa: CASSLTGGGLAGVWSNEQFF; cdr3_nt: TGTGCCAGCAGCTTAACGGGTGGCGGACTAGCGGGAGTTTGGAGCAATGAGCAGTTCTTC
clone_size: -; v_call: TRBV10-3; d_call: TRBD1; j_call: TRBJ1-1; cdr3_aa: CAISNTGTGNTEAFF; cdr3_nt: TGTGCCATCAGTAACACCGGGACAGGGAACACTGAAGCTTTCTTT
clone_size: -; v_call: TRBV27; d_call: -; j_call: TRBJ2-7; cdr3_aa: CAILDEQYF; cdr3_nt: TGTGCCATCCTAGACGAGCAGTACTTC
clone_size: -; v_call: TRBV29-1; d_call: -; j_call: TRBJ1-2; cdr3_aa: CSVDLMDAPYGYTF; cdr3_nt: TGCAGCGTTGACCTAATGGACGCACCCTATGGCTACACCTTC
clone_size: -; v_call: TRBV14; d_call: TRBD1; j_call: TRBJ1-3; cdr3_aa: CASSLRTGPSGNTIYF; cdr3_nt: TGTGCCAGCAGCCTCCGGACAGGTCCTTCTGGAAACACCATATATTTT
clone_size: -; v_call: TRBV9; d_call: -; j_call: TRBJ1-1; cdr3_aa: CASSLGLGFPDTEAFF; cdr3_nt: TGTGCCAGCAGCCTAGGCTTAGGGTTCCCGGACACTGAAGCTTTCTTT
clone_size: -; v_call: TRBV5-1; d_call: -; j_call: TRBJ2-2; cdr3_aa: CASSLNGQGAPGELFF; cdr3_nt: TGCGCCAGCAGCTTGAATGGGCAGGGAGCCCCCGGGGAGCTGTTTTTT
clone_size: -; v_call: TRBV29-1; d_call: -; j_call: TRBJ2-1; cdr3_aa: CSVEEGGQKQFF; cdr3_nt: TGCAGCGTTGAAGAAGGAGGGCAAAAGCAGTTCTTC
clone_size: -; v_call: TRBV4-1; d_call: TRBD1; j_call: TRBJ1-1; cdr3_aa: CASSQGPGGGTEAFF; cdr3_nt: TGCGCCAGCAGCCAAGGCCCAGGGGGGGGCACTGAAGCTTTCTTT
clone_size: -; v_call: TRBV18; d_call: TRBD2; j_call: TRBJ2-1; cdr3_aa: CASSQREGLHNEQFF; cdr3_nt: TGTGCCAGCTCACAAAGGGAGGGACTCCACAATGAGCAGTTCTTC
clone_size: -; v_call: TRBV18; d_call: -; j_call: TRBJ1-3; cdr3_aa: CASSPTGSGNTIYF; cdr3_nt: TGTGCCAGCTCTCCCACGGGCTCTGGAAACACCATATATTTT
clone_size: once; v_call: TRBV5-1; d_call: -; j_call: TRBJ2-4; cdr3_aa: CASSRSPEGKNIQYF; cdr3_nt: TGCGCCAGCAGCAGGTCCCCAGAAGGCAAAAACATTCAGTACTTC
clone_size: -; v_call: TRBV10-3; d_call: TRBD2; j_call: TRBJ2-3; cdr3_aa: CAISEPGLARRGDTQYF; cdr3_nt: TGTGCCATCAGTGAACCGGGACTAGCGCGGCGGGGGGATACGCAGTATTTT
clone_size: once; v_call: TRBV6-1; d_call: -; j_call: TRBJ1-2; cdr3_aa: CASKRDYGYTF; cdr3_nt: TGTGCCAGCAAACGGGATTATGGCTACACCTTC
clone_size: -; v_call: TRBV10-3; d_call: TRBD2; j_call: TRBJ2-1; cdr3_aa: CATLDGLAGYNEQFF; cdr3_nt: TGTGCCACCCTGGACGGACTAGCGGGATACAATGAGCAGTTCTTC
clone_size: -; v_call: TRBV29-1; d_call: TRBD1; j_call: TRBJ1-3; cdr3_aa: CSVATGTENTIYF; cdr3_nt: TGCAGCGTAGCGACAGGGACCGAAAACACCATATATTTT
clone_size: -; v_call: TRBV6-6; d_call: -; j_call: TRBJ1-5; cdr3_aa: CASSVGMGQPQHF; cdr3_nt: TGTGCCAGCAGTGTGGGGATGGGACAGCCCCAGCATTTT
clone_size: -; v_call: TRBV20-1; d_call: -; j_call: TRBJ2-7; cdr3_aa: CSARTSYEQYF; cdr3_nt: TGCAGTGCTAGGACTAGCTACGAGCAGTACTTC
clone_size: -; v_call: TRBV6-5; d_call: -; j_call: TRBJ1-5; cdr3_aa: CASSNSNQPQHF; cdr3_nt: TGTGCCAGCAGTAATAGCAATCAGCCCCAGCATTTT
clone_size: few; v_call: TRBV27; d_call: TRBD2; j_call: TRBJ2-1; cdr3_aa: CASEPGTSGKSEQFF; cdr3_nt: TGTGCCAGTGAACCCGGGACTAGCGGGAAGAGTGAGCAGTTCTTC
clone_size: -; v_call: TRBV9; d_call: -; j_call: TRBJ2-3; cdr3_aa: CASSVAHTDTQYF; cdr3_nt: TGTGCCAGCAGCGTAGCCCACACAGATACGCAGTATTTT
clone_size: -; v_call: TRBV5-1; d_call: -; j_call: TRBJ2-1; cdr3_aa: CASSSGTPIYNEQFF; cdr3_nt: TGCGCCAGCAGCAGCGGGACACCAATCTACAATGAGCAGTTCTTC
clone_size: -; v_call: TRBV11-3; d_call: -; j_call: TRBJ2-2; cdr3_aa: CASSPGEWPGELFF; cdr3_nt: TGTGCCAGCAGCCCAGGGGAATGGCCCGGGGAGCTGTTTTTT
clone_size: -; v_call: TRBV7-7; d_call: TRBD2; j_call: TRBJ2-5; cdr3_aa: CASSLVLAGGGETQYF; cdr3_nt: TGTGCCAGCAGCTTAGTGCTAGCGGGAGGTGGCGAGACCCAGTACTTC
clone_size: few; v_call: TRBV7-2; d_call: -; j_call: TRBJ2-3; cdr3_aa: CASSLDYTDTQYF; cdr3_nt: TGTGCCAGCAGCTTGGATTATACAGATACGCAGTATTTT